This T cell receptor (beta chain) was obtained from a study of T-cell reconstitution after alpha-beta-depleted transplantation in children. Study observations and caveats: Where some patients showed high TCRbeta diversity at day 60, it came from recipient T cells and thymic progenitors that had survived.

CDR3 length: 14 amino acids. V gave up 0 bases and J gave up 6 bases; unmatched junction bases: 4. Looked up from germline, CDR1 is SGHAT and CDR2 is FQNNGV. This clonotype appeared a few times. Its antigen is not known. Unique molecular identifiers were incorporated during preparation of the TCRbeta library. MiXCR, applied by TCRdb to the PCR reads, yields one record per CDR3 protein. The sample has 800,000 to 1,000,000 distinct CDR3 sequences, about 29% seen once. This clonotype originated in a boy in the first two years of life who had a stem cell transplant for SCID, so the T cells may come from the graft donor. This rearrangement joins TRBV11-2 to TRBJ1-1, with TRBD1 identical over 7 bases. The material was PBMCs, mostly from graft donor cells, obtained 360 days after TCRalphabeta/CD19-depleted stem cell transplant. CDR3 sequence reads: CASSLETGMAEAFF. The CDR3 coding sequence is TGTGCCAGCAGCTTAGAGACAGGGATGGCTGAAGCTTTCTTT.